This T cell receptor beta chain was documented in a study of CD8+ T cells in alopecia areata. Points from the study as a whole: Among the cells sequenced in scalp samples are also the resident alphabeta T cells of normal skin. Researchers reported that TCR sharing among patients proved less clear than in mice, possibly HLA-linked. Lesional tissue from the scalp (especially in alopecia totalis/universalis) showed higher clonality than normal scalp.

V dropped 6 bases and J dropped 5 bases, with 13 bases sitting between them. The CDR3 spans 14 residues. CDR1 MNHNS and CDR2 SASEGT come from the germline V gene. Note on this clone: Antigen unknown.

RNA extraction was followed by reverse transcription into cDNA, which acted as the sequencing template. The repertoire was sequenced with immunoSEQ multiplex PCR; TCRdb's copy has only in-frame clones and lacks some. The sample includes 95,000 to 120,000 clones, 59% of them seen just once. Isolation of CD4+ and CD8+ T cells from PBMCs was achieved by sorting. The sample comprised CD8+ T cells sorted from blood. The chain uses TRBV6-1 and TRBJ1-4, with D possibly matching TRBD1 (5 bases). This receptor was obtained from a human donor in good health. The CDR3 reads CASSFAGGNEKLFF. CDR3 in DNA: TGTGCCAGCAGCTTTGCGGGGGGAAATGAAAAACTGTTTTTT.